A single sample gave rise to the 2 T cell receptor beta chains below, sequenced in a study of blood T cell repertoires in COVID-19. Measured with immunoSEQ multiplex PCR; TCRdb has only the in-frame clones, and not every one. The table lists 200,000 or so clones, around 89% of them singletons. Input material: PBMCs or T cells enriched from blood (not recorded which). These receptors were taken from a woman aged 18-29 years who had recovered from COVID-19.

The chain employs TRBV24-1 and TRBJ2-3, with D maybe TRBD2 (6 bases). V lost 0 bases and J lost 1, with 13 bases in between. This CDR3 contains 17 residues. Germline lookup yields CDR1 KGHDR and CDR2 SFDVKD. CDR3 loop: CATSDLAGSGGTDTQYF. The CDR3 coding sequence is TGTGCCACCAGTGATTTGGCCGGTAGCGGTGGCACAGATACGCAGTATTTT.

The rearrangement joins TRBV9 to TRBJ1-1; tentatively, D is TRBD1 (5 bases). The CDR3 runs to 12 residues. Trimming removed 4 bases at V and 8 bases at J, with 12 bases between. Germline-derived CDR1 and CDR2 are SGDLS and YYNGEE. In DNA form, the CDR3 reads TGTGCCAGCAGCCCGCGGGGGACCGAAGCTTTCTTT. Protein product: CASSPRGTEAFF.